This TCR beta chain was identified in a study of human T cells and chemical hapten exposure. Trimming removed 3 bases at V and 7 bases at J, with 9 bases between. Germline CDR1 and CDR2: DFQATT and SNEGSKA (reference sequence). This CDR3 spans 11 amino acids. Time point defined: healthy volunteer bleed at 6 weeks. It was unfractionated whole blood from which total RNA was extracted. TCRdb used MiXCR to reprocess the RACE reads, holding one entry per CDR3 protein. The table lists some 65,000 distinct CDR3 sequences, roughly 6.1% of them singletons. Many counts were recorded for this clonotype. The receptor was derived from a female donor in good health. Some clones in this sample may be carry-over from other donors' samples. The chain recombines TRBV20-1 with TRBJ1-1; maybe TRBD1 (6 bases). Sample: whole blood. CDR3 in amino acids: CSASGGLEAFF. In DNA, the CDR3 is TGCAGTGCTAGTGGGGGGCTTGAAGCTTTCTTT.